These 13 T cell receptor beta chains were all obtained from the same sample, sequenced in a study of cytomegalovirus exposure and HLA in healthy donors. The PCR was carried out with 60 Vbeta primers and 13 Jbeta primers. Sequencing used immunoSEQ multiplex PCR; TCRdb keeps in-frame clones, though not all of them. The data contain roughly 100,000 clones, approximately 80% of them singletons. Sequenced: PBMCs. The receptors come from a male donor in good health and CMV-seronegative.

The chain joins TRBV5-4 to TRBJ2-5; 7 bases map to TRBD2. The end of the DNA is better explained by TRBJ2-7, so the J call may be wrong. CDR1 is SGHNT, CDR2 YYREEE, per germline (reference sequence). This CDR3 is 15 amino acids long. The CDR3 region has the DNA TGTGCCAGCAGCTTGCGAGCAGCGGGAATCCACGAGCAGTACTTC. Translating it yields CASSLRAAGIHEQYF.

CDR3: CASSLGARAAQHF. The CDR3 DNA sequence: TGTGCCAGCAGCTTAGGGGCCAGGGCAGCCCAGCATTTT. The chain links TRBV7-3 to TRBJ1-5, with D perhaps matching TRBD1 (5 bases). Looked up from germline, CDR1 is SGHTA and CDR2 is FQGTGA. CDR3 length equals 13 residues. V was shortened by 2 bases and J by 11 bases, with 13 bases between the two germline ends.

The rearrangement uses TRBV28 and TRBJ1-4, with 8 bases fitting TRBD1. Germline V gene data show CDR1 as MDHEN and CDR2 as SYDVKM. J lost 0 bases, V lost 8 bases, and 2 bases had no gene match. The CDR3 runs to 14 residues. The DNA for the CDR3 is TGTGCCAGCCACAGGGGGACAACTAATGAAAAACTGTTTTTT. This codes for CASHRGTTNEKLFF.

This sequence joins TRBV6-6 and TRBJ2-3; 12 bases map to TRBD2. The CDR3 length is 16 residues. V shed 6 bases and J 0 bases; nucleotides not matched to a gene: 4. Looked up from germline, CDR1 is MNHNY and CDR2 is SVGAGI (reference sequence). The CDR3 DNA is TGTGCCAGCAGACGACTAGCGGGGGCTAGCACAGATACGCAGTATTTT. It yields the protein CASRRLAGASTDTQYF.

This rearrangement joins TRBV19 to TRBJ2-1; 8 bases line up with TRBD2. The CDR3 contains 14 residues. Germline CDR1 is LNHDA and CDR2 is SQIVND (reference sequence). V lost 3 bases, J lost 8 bases, and 6 bases stayed unmatched. CDR3 DNA sequence: TGTGCCAGTAGTATGACGGGAGGGCCGGATGAGCAGTTCTTC. Translated, it gives CASSMTGGPDEQFF.

This chain connects TRBV19 to TRBJ2-1, with 8 bases that match TRBD2. Germline V gene sequence: CDR1 LNHDA, CDR2 SQIVND (reference sequence). V dropped 5 bases and J dropped 6; count of bases not matched to a gene: 9. The CDR3 is 15 amino acids. CDR3 protein: CASSSGTRGVNEQFF. DNA for the CDR3: TGTGCCAGTAGTTCCGGGACTAGGGGGGTCAATGAGCAGTTCTTC.

CDR3 amino acids: CAWGRQGARNQPQHF. The CDR3 bases are TGTGCCTGGGGGAGACAGGGGGCTCGGAATCAGCCCCAGCATTTT. V gene TRBV30 combines with J gene TRBJ1-5, with 10 bases matching TRBD1. V was pared by 5 bases and J by 4 bases, with 8 bases of the junction left unmatched. The CDR3 is 15 residues long. Germline V gene sequence: CDR1 GTSNPN, CDR2 SVGIG (reference sequence).

DNA for the CDR3: TGTGCCAGATGGGACAGGGGTGATAGCAATCAGCCCCAGCATTTT. Translation: CARWDRGDSNQPQHF. The chain recombines TRBV10-3 with TRBJ1-5, with TRBD1 identical over 10 bases. Germline lookup yields CDR1 ENHRY and CDR2 SYGVKD. V shed 10 bases and J 0 bases; nucleotides not matched to a gene: 6. This CDR3 contains 15 residues.

This chain links TRBV5-4 with TRBJ2-5; D unresolved. This CDR3 spans 11 amino acids. In germline, CDR1 is SGHNT, CDR2 YYREEE (reference sequence). V lost 4 bases to trimming and J lost 2 bases, with 3 bases between them. The CDR3 loop is CASSQQETQYF. Here the CDR3 DNA reads TGTGCCAGCAGCCAACAAGAGACCCAGTACTTC.

This clone was seen more than once but under ten times. A read error may account for a junction end that differs from germline. The rearrangement uses TRBV7-9 and TRBJ2-1; 7 nucleotides agree with TRBD1. CDR1 and CDR2 (germline): SEHNR, FQNEAQ (reference sequence). The CDR3 has 16 amino acids. In DNA, the CDR3 is TGTTCCAGCAGCTTAACCCGGGACAGTGCGAACAATGAGCAGTTCTTC. This translates into CSSSLTRDSANNEQFF.

This chain uses TRBV27 with TRBJ2-2, with 10 nucleotides matching TRBD2. The length of the CDR3 is 17 residues. Germline lookup yields CDR1 MNHEY and CDR2 SMNVEV (reference sequence). V was clipped by 3 bases and J by 4 bases; unmatched bases: 8. This chain's CDR3 is CASSLNSGRWLTGELFF. The CDR3 DNA reads as TGTGCCAGCAGTTTGAATAGCGGGAGGTGGCTCACCGGGGAGCTGTTTTTT.

The chain combines TRBV15 with TRBJ2-7; 11 positions match TRBD2. The length of the CDR3 is 14 residues. The V segment lost 4 bases and the J segment 4 bases; nucleotides outside the gene matches: 3. CDR1 LNHNV and CDR2 YYDKDF come from the germline V gene (reference sequence). The CDR3 DNA follows: TGTGCCACCAGCATCTTAGCGGGGGGGTACGAGCAGTACTTC. It yields the protein CATSILAGGYEQYF.

The CDR3 DNA reads as TGTGCCAGCAGCTCCCGGAACAGGGAATACAATGAGCAGTTCTTC. This gives the protein CASSSRNREYNEQFF. The rearrangement joins TRBV5-6 to TRBJ2-1; D may be TRBD1 (6 bases). Trimming removed 3 bases at V and 4 bases at J, with 14 bases between. The CDR3 runs 15 residues. Germline assignment: CDR1 SGHDT and CDR2 YYEEEE.